The TCR beta chain under discussion was sequenced for a study of blood T cell repertoires in COVID-19 (dated by TCRdb to 2020 to 2022). For the wider study: Samples from collaborators originated in the United States, Italy and Spain and spanned both the acute and convalescent phases of COVID-19. HLA class I and class II types, where available, came from metadata supplied by the sample provider rather than from assay-based typing. The samples were drawn from the first 160 participants of the ongoing ImmuneRACE study and from 950 to 1,500 subjects provided by 6 global collaborators. The dataset comprised deeply sampled blood TCRbeta repertoires from subjects exposed to, actively infected with, or recovered from COVID-19. A freely available public database, intended as a resource for researchers studying the immune response to SARS-CoV-2, is where the repertoires were released. The material from the prospective study consisted of cDNA or gDNA derived from T cells, B-cell-depleted T cells, or PBMCs. The sample metadata nearly always contained a de-identified subject ID, COVID-19 status, age in years and sex. Overall study results and their limits: The amount of clinical and demographic metadata varied by source and participant and was provided uncurated.

In Seattle, one collaborating source enrolled patients while the infection was active and tracked those patients longitudinally over the course of disease. Collaborating institutions collected whole blood in K2EDTA tubes following their own protocols. For TCRbeta analysis, collaborators shipped samples in one of three forms: frozen whole blood, isolated PBMCs, or DNA extracted from either of those sample types. TCRbeta CDR3 regions were amplified from genomic DNA by means of the immunoSEQ Assay, a bias-controlled multiplex PCR. The original methods were these. The number of nucleated cells in each sample was estimated from the amplification of reference gene primers within the assay. To quantify the absolute abundance of each unique TCRbeta CDR3 rearrangement, sequence reads were collapsed and filtered. Productive Simpson clonality was computed per sample as the square root of Simpson's diversity index over productive rearrangements. As stored in TCRdb, this immuneACCESS dataset retains in-frame rearrangements with V and J assigned. A fraction of the clones does not appear; measured against another copy, unresolved V genes explain less than half of the discrepancy, and the remainder lacks a known reason. Clone size and V and J calls were adopted from that table, with D and trimming inferred from the DNA. This sample lists 300,000 to 400,000 clones; about 90% were detected once. The ten largest clones represent around 7.9% of the sample.

A remark on this clone: Its antigen is currently not known. No much larger clone is present one base from it, and per-base qualities are unavailable.

V is shortened by 2 bases, J by 4 bases, and the region joining them spans 11 bases. In the germline V gene (reference sequence), CDR1 corresponds to MNHEY and CDR2 to SMNVEV. The CDR3 measures 14 amino acids from cysteine to phenylalanine. Only the CDR3 region is kept as DNA, spanning 42 bases read in frame from base 1. Material: peripheral blood. Here the chain combines TRBV27 and TRBJ1-1; TRBD1 is a weak D gene call, 5 bases matching. The TCR comes from a woman in her 70s with COVID-19, enrolled during active disease. The CDR3 has the sequence CASSLGQGGTEAFF. The nucleotide sequence is given as TGTGCCAGCAGTTTAGGGCAGGGAGGCACTGAAGCTTTCTTT.